This note documents a single TCR beta chain sequence. The CDR3 covers 14 residues. The germline gives CDR1 WSHSY, CDR2 SAAADI. V lost 0 bases to trimming and J lost 3 bases, with 9 bases between them. The data were obtained in a study of blood T cell repertoires in COVID-19. Overall study context: COVID-19 samples from acute and convalescent phases originated in the United States, Italy and Spain. The analysed material was cDNA or gDNA that came from T cells, B-cell-depleted T cells, or PBMCs.

As originally analysed: Estimates of nucleated cell counts were drawn from the amplification of reference gene primers. Assay used: immunoSEQ multiplex PCR; TCRdb lists only in-frame clones, some missing. The DNA gave D and trimming, while V, J and clone size come from that table. The profile covers approximately 150,000 clones, with 90% appearing a single time and 15% to 20% taken by the ten largest. The sequence derives from a man aged 60 to 75 with active or convalescent COVID-19. The sequencing sample was made of peripheral blood. The chain joins TRBV10-2 to TRBJ2-7; D gene uncertain. The CDR3 DNA reads TGCGCCAGCAGTGAGTCCACAGTCATCTACGAGCAGTACTTC. Translating it yields CASSESTVIYEQYF.